This T cell receptor (beta chain) emerged from a study of blood T cell repertoires in COVID-19. Study summary: Nucleic acid was either cDNA or gDNA, and it came from T cells, B-cell-depleted T cells, or PBMCs.

In the original workflow: Reference gene primers were amplified, and this amplification served to estimate nucleated cell counts. The table came from immunoSEQ multiplex PCR; TCRdb's copy has only in-frame clones and leaves some out. V and J calls and clone size are copied from that table; D and trimming were computed from the DNA. Seen here are 250,000 to 300,000 clones, roughly nine tenths observed once, and the top ten hold 2.2%. The V segment lost 1 base and the J segment 4 bases; nucleotides outside the gene matches: 7. The CDR3 has 16 residues. Germline V CDR1 and CDR2: SGHRS, YFSETQ. Sample: peripheral blood. The origin of this receptor is a woman between 50 and 59 years old who had recovered from COVID-19. J is TRBJ1-5 and V is TRBV5-1; 8 bases map to TRBD1. The CDR3: CASSLSPTGGNQPQHF. As DNA, the CDR3 is TGCGCCAGCAGCTTGTCCCCTACAGGGGGGAATCAGCCCCAGCATTTT. The whole variable domain, filled in from reference TRBV5-1 and TRBJ1-5, reads KAGVTQTPRYLIKTRGQQVTLSCSPISGHRSVSWYQQTPGQGLQFLFEYFSETQRNKGNFPGRFSGRQFSNSRSEMNVSTLELGDSALYLCASSLSPTGGNQPQHFGDGTRLSIL.